This TCR beta chain stems from a study of human T cells and chemical hapten exposure. Turning to the study itself: DPC (0.01%) was patch tested on the upper back and read at 6 days.

Findings of the study overall: TCRs whose frequency exceeded 1 in 1000 remained the same following DPC sensitization.

This clonotype was observed many times. Its antigen is not known. TCRdb fed the RACE reads into MiXCR, producing one record per CDR3 protein. The sample carries 200,000 to 300,000 distinct CDR3 sequences, about 9% recorded once. Indicated time point: pre-sensitization, week 0. Treatment of the sample: therapeutic diphenylcyclopropenone sensitization with weekly scalp DPC. Donors were 18 to 70-year-old alopecia patients suitable for DPC. The sequence was collected from a woman aged 40 to 49 with alopecia areata. Some clones in this sample may be carry-over from other donors' samples. Specimen: whole blood, collected in connection with sensitization to the hapten diphenylcyclopropenone (DPC).

The DNA for the CDR3 is TGTGCCACCAGTGATAGACCGGGACTAGAGTCGGGTGAGCAGTTCTTC. Its protein product is CATSDRPGLESGEQFF. J is TRBJ2-1 and V is TRBV24-1, with TRBD2 matching over 8 bases. The germline V gene has CDR1 KGHDR and CDR2 SFDVKD. This CDR3 has 16 amino acids. J was trimmed by 9 bases and V by 3 bases; bases with no gene match: 12.